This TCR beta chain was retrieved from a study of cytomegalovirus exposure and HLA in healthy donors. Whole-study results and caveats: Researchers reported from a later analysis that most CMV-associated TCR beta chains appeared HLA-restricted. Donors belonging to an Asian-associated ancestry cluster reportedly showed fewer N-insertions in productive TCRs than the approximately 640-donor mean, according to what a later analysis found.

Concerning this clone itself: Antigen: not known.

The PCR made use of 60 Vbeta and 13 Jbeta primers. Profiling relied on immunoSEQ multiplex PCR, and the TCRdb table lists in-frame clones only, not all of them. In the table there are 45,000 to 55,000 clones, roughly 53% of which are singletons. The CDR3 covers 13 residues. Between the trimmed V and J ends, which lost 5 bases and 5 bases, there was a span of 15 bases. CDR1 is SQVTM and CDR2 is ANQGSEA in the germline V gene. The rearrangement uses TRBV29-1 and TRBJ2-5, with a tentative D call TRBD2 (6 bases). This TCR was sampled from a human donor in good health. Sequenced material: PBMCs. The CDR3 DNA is TGCAGCGTTCGGCAGGGAGGCGGTGAGACCCAGTACTTC. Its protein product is CSVRQGGGETQYF. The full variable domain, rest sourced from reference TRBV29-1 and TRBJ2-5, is SAVISQKPSRDICQRGTSLTIQCQVDSQVTMMFWYRQQPGQSLTLIATANQGSEATYESGFVIDKFPISRPNLTFSTLTVSNMSPEDSSIYLCSVRQGGGETQYFGPGTRLLVL.